Listed here are 7 T cell receptor beta chains from one sample, sequenced in a study of OX40 agonist ivuxolimab in advanced cancers. Method: immunoSEQ multiplex PCR; TCRdb's copy keeps in-frame clones and lacks some. This table has some 75,000 clones, 70% to 90% appearing once. Sequences were derived from CD4+ or CD8+ T cells sorted from blood, sampled in a trial of the OX40 agonist ivuxolimab. These receptor sequences come from an adult with an advanced solid tumor such as melanoma, head and neck, liver or kidney cancer.

In nucleotides, the CDR3 is TGTGCCAGCAGACGGGAGGTACATGGGGAGACCCAGTACTTC. As protein: CASRREVHGETQYF. V gene TRBV9 combines with J gene TRBJ2-5, with 7 nucleotides matching TRBD2. V gave up 5 bases and J gave up 5 bases; unmatched junction bases: 9. The germline CDR1 and CDR2 sequences are SGDLS and YYNGEE. The CDR3 runs to 14 residues.

The gene calls are TRBV5-1 and TRBJ1-1; D not certain. V was clipped by 1 base and J by 3 bases, with 10 bases between them. Germline V CDR1 and CDR2: SGHRS, YFSETQ. The CDR3 has 14 amino acids. The chain's CDR3 is CASSLIGGDTEAFF. The CDR3 DNA is TGCGCCAGCAGCTTGATAGGCGGAGACACTGAAGCTTTCTTT.

This clone has more than one count but fewer than ten. Sequence at one end of the junction differs from germline and may be a read error. The chain has TRBV4-3 and TRBJ2-7; D perhaps matches TRBD2 (7 bases). The CDR3 sequence is 14 residues long. From germline, CDR1 is LGHNA and CDR2 YSLEER. The CDR3 is CASSRPSRGAFPGF. In DNA, the CDR3 is TGCGCCAGCAGCCGCCCTTCCCGGGGGGCCTTCCCTGGTTTC.

The chain joins TRBV7-8 to TRBJ1-1; D gene uncertain. The germline V gene has CDR1 SGHVS and CDR2 FQNEAQ. The V gene lost 8 bases and the J gene lost 1 base, with 14 bases spanning the gap. CDR3 length: 14 amino acids. Here the CDR3 reads CASSSGVGNTEAFF. CDR3 DNA: TGTGCCAGCTCTTCTGGGGTAGGGAACACTGAAGCTTTCTTT.

This clone has just one count. The CDR3 reads CSVSVDPRVTGYTF. CDR3 nucleotide sequence: TGCAGCGTTTCAGTGGACCCCAGGGTTACTGGCTACACCTTC. The chain employs TRBV29-1 and TRBJ1-2; D perhaps matches TRBD1 (5 bases). The CDR3 is made up of 14 amino acids. Germline-derived CDR1 and CDR2 are SQVTM and ANQGSEA. V was cut by 5 bases and J by 7 bases, with 20 bases left in between.

The rearrangement joins TRBV30 to TRBJ1-3; the D is unclear. This CDR3 comprises 15 residues. Germline CDR1 GTSNPN, CDR2 SVGIG (reference sequence). Trimming took off 3 bases at V and 0 bases at J, with 12 bases between the two ends. In DNA form, the CDR3 reads TGTGCCTGGAGCTATCTCGCCCCCTCTGGAAACACCATATATTTT. Translation gives CAWSYLAPSGNTIYF.

V is TRBV7-9 and J is TRBJ2-3; D gene ambiguous. V lost 5 bases, J lost 6 bases, and 6 bases lay in between. This CDR3 is 11 amino acids long. Per the germline V gene, CDR1 is SEHNR and CDR2 is FQNEAQ (reference sequence). CDR3 loop: CASSPRDTQYF. In nucleotides, the CDR3 is TGTGCCAGCAGCCCCCGGGATACGCAGTATTTT.